The 18 T cell receptor beta chains listed next were all sequenced from one sample in a study of control samples from healthy donors and cancer patients. Only in-frame clones appear in the TCRdb table, and some are missing; sequencing was by immunoSEQ multiplex PCR. The sample has about 130,000 clones, 70% to 90% seen once. Sequenced sample: blood. The receptors here all came from a man between 45 and 60 years old in good health.

The V gene is TRBV30, the J gene TRBJ2-1; perhaps TRBD1 as D (6 bases). CDR3 size: 12 residues. The V gene's germline CDR1 is GTSNPN and CDR2 SVGIG (reference sequence). Trimming removed 8 bases at V and 8 bases at J, with 16 bases between. CDR3 region: CAEDSPGDEQFF. CDR3 DNA sequence: TGTGCCGAGGACAGCCCTGGGGATGAGCAGTTCTTC.

The chain couples TRBV5-1 to TRBJ2-1, with 12 bases fitting TRBD2. Trimming took 3 bases from V and 4 from J; bases not matched to a gene: 8. This CDR3 spans 17 amino acids. Germline V gives CDR1 SGHRS, CDR2 YFSETQ. CDR3 in amino acids: CASSWLPSGGAYNEQFF. CDR3 bases: TGCGCCAGCAGCTGGCTCCCTAGCGGGGGGGCATACAATGAGCAGTTCTTC.

This chain joins TRBV4-1 and TRBJ2-7; D unclear. This CDR3 spans 14 amino acids. The V end lost 3 bases, the J end lost 3 bases, and 12 bases lay between the germline ends. Per the germline V gene, CDR1 is MGHRA and CDR2 is YSYEKL. CDR3 DNA: TGCGCCAGCAGCCAGATACCCCAAGACTACGAGCAGTACTTC. This sequence encodes CASSQIPQDYEQYF.

The V gene is TRBV9, the J gene TRBJ2-7; weak D call: TRBD2 (5 bases). Germline lookup yields CDR1 SGDLS and CDR2 YYNGEE. V was clipped by 5 bases and J by 4 bases, with 28 bases between them. The CDR3 runs to 18 residues. The CDR3 DNA sequence: TGTGCCAGCAGGCTCTGGTCTCCCCTCCCCAATAGCGAATACGAGCAGTACTTC. Protein product: CASRLWSPLPNSEYEQYF. The complete variable domain, with remaining parts taken from reference TRBV9 and TRBJ2-7, reads DSGVTQTPKHLITATGQRVTLRCSPRSGDLSVYWYQQSLDQGLQFLIQYYNGEERAKGNILERFSAQQFPDLHSELNLSSLELGDSALYFCASRLWSPLPNSEYEQYFGPGTRLTVT.

The rearrangement links TRBV6-5 to TRBJ1-4; D is ambiguous. CDR1 is MNHEY and CDR2 is SVGAGI in the germline V gene. This CDR3 is built from 16 residues. Trimming removed 3 bases from V and 0 bases from J, with 11 bases in between. The CDR3 DNA is TGTGCCAGCAGTTATGGTACAGCTGCAACTAATGAAAAACTGTTTTTT. Protein sequence: CASSYGTAATNEKLFF.

About this clone itself: Other DNA sequences from this sample encode an identical CDR3 as well. This sequence joins TRBV7-9 and TRBJ2-1; D is uncertain. The ends were cut back, 0 bases at V and 0 bases at J, with 3 bases in the middle. The germline gives CDR1 SEHNR, CDR2 FQNEAQ (reference sequence). This CDR3 spans 14 amino acids. The CDR3, as DNA: TGTGCCAGCAGCTTAGCGGGCTCCTACAATGAGCAGTTCTTC. Translating gives CASSLAGSYNEQFF. Using reference TRBV7-9 and TRBJ2-1 for the parts outside the CDR3, the full variable domain is DTGVSQNPRHKITKRGQNVTFRCDPISEHNRLYWYRQTLGQGPEFLTYFQNEAQLEKSRLLSDRFSAERPKGSFSTLEIQRTEQGDSAMYLCASSLAGSYNEQFFGPGTRLTVL.

The rearrangement uses TRBV27 and TRBJ2-5; tentatively, D is TRBD2 (7 bases). The V end lost 7 bases, the J end lost 7 bases, and 22 bases lay between the germline ends. Germline values: CDR1 MNHEY, CDR2 SMNVEV (reference sequence). This CDR3 contains 15 residues. The CDR3 sequence: CASKDAGAFEGTQYF. For the CDR3, the DNA is TGTGCCAGCAAAGATGCGGGGGCCTTTGAAGGGACCCAGTACTTC.

This chain connects TRBV20-1 to TRBJ2-7; D unclear. Trimming took 5 bases from V and 6 from J, leaving 11 bases between them. Germline values: CDR1 DFQATT, CDR2 SNEGSKA (reference sequence). The CDR3 length is 11 residues. CDR3 sequence reads: CSAAHSGEQYF. The CDR3 region has the DNA TGCAGTGCTGCCCATAGTGGCGAGCAGTACTTC.

This chain connects TRBV14 to TRBJ2-7; D is tentatively TRBD1 or TRBD2 (7 bases each). CDR1 is SGHDN, CDR2 FVKESK, per germline. This CDR3 is built from 14 residues. The V end was cut by 11 bases, the J end by 2 bases, with 19 bases between. CDR3 in DNA: TGTGCCTCAGGGGGGGCGGGGGCCGCCTACGAGCAGTACTTC. Translating gives CASGGAGAAYEQYF.

The chain links TRBV4-1 to TRBJ2-7; D is perhaps TRBD1 or TRBD2 (6 bases each). CDR3 size: 16 residues. Germline values: CDR1 MGHRA, CDR2 YSYEKL. Between the trimmed V and J ends, which lost 1 base and 7 bases, there was a span of 20 bases. The CDR3 reads CASSQGEDSSWGEQYF. The CDR3 nucleotides read TGCGCCAGCAGCCAAGGGGAGGACAGTTCATGGGGGGAGCAGTACTTC.

This chain uses TRBV30 with TRBJ1-6; the D is unclear. Germline CDR1 and CDR2: GTSNPN and SVGIG (reference sequence). V was pared by 0 bases and J by 12 bases, with 9 bases between. This CDR3 is built from 12 residues. The CDR3 loop is CAWSVPGEPLHF. The DNA for the CDR3 is TGTGCCTGGAGTGTACCTGGGGAACCCCTCCACTTT.

The V gene is TRBV7-9, the J gene TRBJ2-7; 9 bases are a match to TRBD2. The CDR3 has 14 amino acids. Germline V CDR1 and CDR2: SEHNR, FQNEAQ (reference sequence). The junction had 4 bases not matched to a gene; V was cut back by 5 bases and J by 2 bases. CDR3 protein: CASSNSGGPYEQYF. Here the CDR3 DNA reads TGTGCCAGCAGCAATAGCGGGGGACCCTACGAGCAGTACTTC.

The rearrangement uses TRBV2 and TRBJ1-1; a weak D match, TRBD1 (5 bases). The CDR3 spans 13 residues. Germline CDR1 SNHLY, CDR2 FYNNEI. The V and J ends lost 5 bases and 1 base respectively, with 8 bases between them. DNA for the CDR3: TGTGCCAGCAGTATACAGGCGAACACTGAAGCTTTCTTT. It is translated as CASSIQANTEAFF. Full variable domain (missing parts from reference TRBV2 and TRBJ1-1): EPEVTQTPSHQVTQMGQEVILRCVPISNHLYFYWYRQILGQKVEFLVSFYNNEISEKSEIFDDQFSVERPDGSNFTLKIRSTKLEDSAMYFCASSIQANTEAFFGQGTRLTVV.

This chain links TRBV6-4 with TRBJ2-3; D gene ambiguous. The ends were cut back, 0 bases at V and 2 bases at J, with 3 bases in the middle. From germline, CDR1 is MRHNA and CDR2 SNTAGT. The CDR3 length is 13 residues. CDR3 residues: CASSDSNTDTQYF. The CDR3 coding sequence is TGTGCCAGCAGTGACTCAAACACAGATACGCAGTATTTT.

This clone was seen a few times. The chain carries TRBV7-9 and TRBJ1-2; TRBD1 matches at 7 bases. CDR3 length equals 15 residues. The V gene's germline CDR1 is SEHNR and CDR2 FQNEAQ (reference sequence). Trimming took 6 bases from V and 8 from J; bases not matched to a gene: 15. The CDR3 is CASSFRALDREGYTF. In DNA form, the CDR3 reads TGTGCCAGCAGTTTTAGGGCCCTAGACAGGGAAGGCTACACCTTC.

The chain joins TRBV14 to TRBJ1-1, with D unclear. Trimming cost V 2 bases and J 2 bases, with 9 bases left between them. The CDR3 is 14 residues long. CDR1 and CDR2 from the germline V gene are SGHDN and FVKESK. CDR3 protein: CASSQSFSNTEAFF. The CDR3 coding sequence is TGTGCCAGCAGCCAATCTTTCAGCAACACTGAAGCTTTCTTT.

The V call is TRBV3-1 (or the pseudogene TRBV3-2), the J call TRBJ1-6, with D uncertain. Germline V lookup: CDR1 LGHDT, CDR2 YNNKEL (reference sequence). The CDR3 runs 15 residues. The germline V and J ends were trimmed by 4 bases and 0 bases, with 7 bases remaining between them. The CDR3 here is CASSRESSYNSPLHF. CDR3 nucleotide sequence: TGTGCCAGCAGCCGGGAGAGCTCCTATAATTCACCCCTCCACTTT.

The V gene is TRBV24-1, the J gene TRBJ2-1, with TRBD1 as a possible D gene (6 bases). Per germline, CDR1 KGHDR and CDR2 SFDVKD. The ends were cut back, 4 bases at V and 6 bases at J, with 21 bases in the middle. The CDR3 covers 17 residues. This chain's CDR3 is CATSDRRSTGDRNEQFF. The DNA for the CDR3 is TGTGCCACCAGTGACCGCAGGTCGACAGGAGATCGCAATGAGCAGTTCTTC.